Below, 18 T cell receptor beta chains from the same sample are listed, as sequenced in a study of T cells in Graves' hyperthyroidism and ophthalmopathy (dated by TCRdb to the late 2010s). Library method: multiplex PCR. Reads for this sample came from an Illumina HiSeq 2000. Amplification of TCR beta CDR3 regions was carried out from RNA transcripts. The TCR CDR3 was subjected to a first round of RT-PCR using the HTBI primer set and the Qiagen OneStep RT-PCR kit. TCRdb reprocessing: public reads trimmed at Q25 with fastp, clones called with MiXCR, in-frame beta chains kept. Each record represents a unique CDR3 protein, reported with the most common genes and DNA among its rows. This sample comprises roughly 170,000 distinct CDR3 sequences, more than 15% of them detected only once. 25% to 35% of the sample belongs to the ten largest clones. Sequences were obtained from blood. Every receptor here comes from a woman between 50 and 59 years old with Graves' hyperthyroidism.

This clonotype occurred many times. The chain couples TRBV11-2 to TRBJ2-2; no clear D gene. Germline CDR1 reads SGHAT; CDR2 reads FQNNGV. V was clipped by 1 base and J by 5 bases, with 8 bases between them. The CDR3 has 14 amino acids. CDR3 region: CASSLVFGTGELFF. CDR3 coding DNA: TGTGCCAGCAGCTTAGTCTTCGGGACCGGGGAGCTGTTTTTT. Drawing the rest from reference TRBV11-2 and TRBJ2-2, the complete variable domain is EAGVAQSPRYKIIEKRQSVAFWCNPISGHATLYWYQQILGQGPKLLIQFQNNGVVDDSQLPKDRFSAERLKGVDSTLKIQPAKLEDSAVYLCASSLVFGTGELFFGEGSRLTVL.

This clonotype was seen repeatedly, ten times or more. CDR3 sequence (DNA): TGTGCCAGCAGGGGGGGGCCAGTAGGTACTGAAGCTTTCTTT. Its translation is CASRGGPVGTEAFF. The chain combines TRBV28 with TRBJ1-1, with D possibly being TRBD1 (6 bases). With 6 bases removed from V and 5 bases from J, the gap between germline ends came to 16 bases. The CDR3 length is 14 residues. From germline, CDR1 is MDHEN and CDR2 SYDVKM.

This clonotype was recorded a few times. A much more abundant neighbour one base away suggests this may be a read error. The rearrangement links TRBV11-2 to TRBJ2-1; TRBD1 agrees at 7 bases. CDR1 is SGHAT, CDR2 FQNNGV, per germline. The CDR3 runs 16 residues. Here the CDR3 reads CASSTRQGGFYNEQSF. The CDR3 region has the DNA TGTGCCAGCAGCACAAGACAGGGCGGGTTCTACAATGAGCAGTCCTTC.

There are many counts of this clonotype. The rearrangement joins TRBV20-1 to TRBJ2-3; 7 bases align to TRBD2. Per the germline V gene, CDR1 is DFQATT and CDR2 is SNEGSKA (reference sequence). Losses at the gene ends were 0 bases for V and 3 bases for J; bases not matched to a gene: 3. CDR3 length: 14 residues. CDR3 region: CSAREGLGTDTQYF. In nucleotides, the CDR3 is TGCAGTGCTAGAGAAGGACTAGGGACAGATACGCAGTATTTT.

This clonotype was counted many times. The chain links TRBV9 to TRBJ1-1; D remains unclear. Per germline, CDR1 SGDLS and CDR2 YYNGEE. The CDR3 is 16 amino acids. Trimming took off 0 bases at V and 0 bases at J, with 12 bases between the two ends. The DNA of the CDR3 is TGTGCCAGCAGCGTAGAGGCCCAGGTCATGAACACTGAAGCTTTCTTT. Its protein is CASSVEAQVMNTEAFF.

There are many counts of this clonotype. The chain employs TRBV7-9 and TRBJ1-4; TRBD1 agrees at 9 bases. J gave up 8 bases and V 5 bases, and 6 bases lay outside the gene matches. In germline, CDR1 is SEHNR, CDR2 FQNEAQ (reference sequence). The CDR3 spans 14 residues. The CDR3 sequence: CASSRDRDSEKLFF. The CDR3 region has the DNA TGTGCCAGCAGCAGGGACAGGGATAGCGAAAAACTGTTTTTT. Full variable domain (missing parts from reference TRBV7-9 and TRBJ1-4): DTGVSQNPRHKITKRGQNVTFRCDPISEHNRLYWYRQTLGQGPEFLTYFQNEAQLEKSRLLSDRFSAERPKGSFSTLEIQRTEQGDSAMYLCASSRDRDSEKLFFGSGTQLSVL.

This clonotype was picked up many times. The chain recombines TRBV5-1 with TRBJ2-6; D is undetermined. From germline, CDR1 is SGHRS and CDR2 YFSETQ. The CDR3 runs 14 residues. V was trimmed by 4 bases and J by 2 bases, leaving 7 bases between them. The CDR3 DNA is TGCGCCAGCAGCCTGGGGACTGGGGCCAACGTCCTGACTTTC. It specifies CASSLGTGANVLTF.

In this sample, this clonotype turned up a few times. The V call is TRBV4-3, the J call TRBJ1-5; no definite D call. Germline CDR1 and CDR2: LGHNA and YSLEER. The CDR3 runs to 15 residues. V lost 0 bases to trimming and J lost 4 bases, with 10 bases between them. The CDR3 loop reads CASSQDAIGNQPQHF. Written as DNA, the CDR3 is TGCGCCAGCAGCCAAGACGCGATAGGAAATCAGCCCCAGCATTTT.

This clonotype showed up just a few times. A much larger clone differs by one base, so this may be a read error. CDR3 protein: CASSIGYRGGELFF. The CDR3 coding sequence is TGTGCCAGCAGCATAGGTTACCGCGGGGGGGAGCTGTTTTTT. This chain joins TRBV9 and TRBJ2-2; D is perhaps TRBD2 (5 bases). V dropped 4 bases and J dropped 8 bases, with 15 bases sitting between them. From germline, CDR1 is SGDLS and CDR2 YYNGEE. This CDR3 has 14 amino acids.

The CDR3 DNA reads as TGTGCCAGCTCGAAGACAGGGGCTAATGAAAAACTGTTTTTT. Its translation is CASSKTGANEKLFF. The V call is TRBV18, the J call TRBJ1-4; 8 nucleotides line up with TRBD1. The CDR3 runs 14 residues. After removal of 6 bases from V and 3 bases from J, the junction contained 3 bases not matched to a gene. Germline loops: CDR1 KGHSH, CDR2 LQKENI. The whole variable domain, filled in from reference TRBV18 and TRBJ1-4, reads NAGVMQNPRHLVRRRGQEARLRCSPMKGHSHVYWYRQLPEEGLKFMVYLQKENIIDESGMPKERFSAEFPKEGPSILRIQQVVRGDSAAYFCASSKTGANEKLFFGSGTQLSVL.

V gene TRBV4-1 combines with J gene TRBJ1-1; D is unresolved. Germline CDR1 reads MGHRA; CDR2 reads YSYEKL. V lost 6 bases, J lost 4 bases, and 12 bases lay in between. The CDR3 contains 13 residues. DNA for the CDR3: TGCGCCAGCAGAACGCTGAAGGGCACTGAAGCTTTCTTT. The encoded protein is CASRTLKGTEAFF.

The table lists this clonotype with many counts. The J gene is TRBJ2-1, the V gene TRBV11-2; 8 bases are shared with TRBD2. The CDR3 extends over 15 amino acids. V lost 1 base and J lost 4; bases outside the gene matches: 3. Germline CDR1 and CDR2: SGHAT and FQNNGV. DNA for the CDR3: TGTGCCAGCAGCTTAGGCGGGGGGCCTTACAATGAGCAGTTCTTC. Encoded protein: CASSLGGGPYNEQFF.

The genes are TRBV12-5 and TRBJ1-2; a possible D gene is TRBD1 (5 bases). CDR1 is LGHNT and CDR2 is FRNRAP in the germline V gene. V was trimmed by 5 bases and J by 5 bases, leaving 9 bases between them. The CDR3 runs 12 residues. The chain's CDR3 is CASGPEGYGYTF. CDR3 DNA: TGTGCTAGTGGTCCCGAGGGGTATGGCTACACCTTC. Full variable domain (outside the CDR3, taken from reference TRBV12-5 and TRBJ1-2): DARVTQTPRHKVTEMGQEVTMRCQPILGHNTVFWYRQTMMQGLELLAYFRNRAPLDDSGMPKDRFSAEMPDATLATLKIQPSEPRDSAVYFCASGPEGYGYTFGSGTRLTVV.

The J gene is TRBJ2-4, the V gene TRBV20-1; 8 nucleotides align to TRBD2. V dropped 6 bases and J dropped 3; count of bases not matched to a gene: 16. This CDR3 is built from 17 residues. The germline gives CDR1 DFQATT, CDR2 SNEGSKA (reference sequence). Written as DNA, the CDR3 is TGCAGTGCCGCTGGGGCGGGGGGATTTCGGGGCAAAAACATTCAGTACTTC. It is translated as CSAAGAGGFRGKNIQYF.

This clonotype has only a few counts. The gene calls are TRBV5-1 and TRBJ1-1, with a possible D match to TRBD1 (6 bases). Trimming shortened V by 4 bases and J by 1 base, and 14 bases separated the two germline ends. Germline-derived CDR1 and CDR2 are SGHRS and YFSETQ. The CDR3 is made up of 15 amino acids. DNA for the CDR3: TGCGCCAGCAGCGACGCATCGACAGGGAACACTGAAGCTTTCTTT. Amino acid sequence: CASSDASTGNTEAFF. Together with reference TRBV5-1 and TRBJ1-1, the CDR3 gives the full variable domain: KAGVTQTPRYLIKTRGQQVTLSCSPISGHRSVSWYQQTPGQGLQFLFEYFSETQRNKGNFPGRFSGRQFSNSRSEMNVSTLELGDSALYLCASSDASTGNTEAFFGQGTRLTVV.

This clonotype came up many times. V and J are TRBV6-2 or TRBV6-3 and TRBJ1-5; D gene uncertain. In germline, CDR1 is MNHEY, CDR2 SVGEGT. Trimming removed 9 bases at V and 0 bases at J, with 9 bases between. The CDR3 runs to 13 residues. The CDR3 coding sequence is TGTGCCAGTCAAAGGGATAGCAATCAGCCCCAGCATTTT. Its translation is CASQRDSNQPQHF.

The chain carries TRBV12-3 or TRBV12-4 and TRBJ1-1, with a tentative D call TRBD1 (5 bases). Between the trimmed V and J ends, which lost 5 bases and 0 bases, there was a span of 13 bases. The CDR3 is made up of 15 amino acids. In DNA form, the CDR3 reads TGTGCCAGCAGTCCCCCGGGACCGATGAACACTGAAGCTTTCTTT. Protein sequence: CASSPPGPMNTEAFF.

This clonotype appeared many times. The V call is TRBV15, the J call TRBJ2-1; 9 nucleotides match TRBD2. The germline gives CDR1 LNHNV, CDR2 YYDKDF (reference sequence). This CDR3 region has 16 residues. The junction had 10 bases not matched to a gene; V was cut back by 4 bases and J by 6 bases. The CDR3 DNA reads TGTGCCACCAGCACCCGCGGGACTAGCCCCGCCAATGAGCAGTTCTTC. It codes for CATSTRGTSPANEQFF. Based on the CDR3 plus reference TRBV15 and TRBJ2-1, the full variable domain is DAMVIQNPRYQVTQFGKPVTLSCSQTLNHNVMYWYQQKSSQAPKLLFHYYDKDFNNEADTPDNFQSRRPNTSFCFLDIRSPGLGDTAMYLCATSTRGTSPANEQFFGPGTRLTVL.